This T cell receptor (beta chain) was recorded in a study of response to subunit inactivated influenza vaccine. TCRdb redid the calling of the RT-PCR reads with MiXCR, one entry per CDR3 protein. The sample lists 610,000 or so distinct CDR3 sequences, 14% occurring once. Trimming pared 5 bases from V and 4 bases from J, leaving 12 bases between. This CDR3 is 13 amino acids long. Germline V gene data show CDR1 as DFQATT and CDR2 as SNEGSKA (reference sequence). The chain combines TRBV20-1 with TRBJ1-5; D is perhaps TRBD1 (6 bases). This TCR derives from a man aged 50 to 60 who received an inactivated influenza vaccine. The material sequenced was PBMCs from blood, taken 11 to 12 days after vaccination. CDR3 amino acids: CSAWTDRNQPQHF. CDR3 DNA sequence: TGCAGTGCTTGGACAGATCGAAATCAGCCCCAGCATTTT.